This entry is about one T cell receptor beta chain. The sample comes from a study of shared clonotypes between healthy human individuals. Genomic DNA from each subset was divided evenly over several immunoSEQ plates. Methods used by the authors: As immunoSEQ supplied junction-only sequences (without quality scores), filtering differed. The protocol was immunoSEQ multiplex PCR, while the TCRdb copy is restricted to in-frame clones and leaves out a portion. The DNA gave D and trimming, while V, J and clone size come from that table. The repertoire holds about 560,000 clones, with around three quarters as singletons. V was cut by 5 bases and J by 0 bases, with 5 bases left in between. The CDR3 spans 14 residues. Germline lookup yields CDR1 SGHAT and CDR2 FQNNGV.

The specimen was PBMCs. The source is a woman in her forties in good health. Some clones in this sample may be carry-over from other donors' samples. The chain joins TRBV11-2 to TRBJ2-6, with no clear D. The CDR3 sequence: CASSPYSGANVLTF. Here the CDR3 DNA reads TGTGCCAGCAGCCCTTACTCTGGGGCCAACGTCCTGACTTTC.